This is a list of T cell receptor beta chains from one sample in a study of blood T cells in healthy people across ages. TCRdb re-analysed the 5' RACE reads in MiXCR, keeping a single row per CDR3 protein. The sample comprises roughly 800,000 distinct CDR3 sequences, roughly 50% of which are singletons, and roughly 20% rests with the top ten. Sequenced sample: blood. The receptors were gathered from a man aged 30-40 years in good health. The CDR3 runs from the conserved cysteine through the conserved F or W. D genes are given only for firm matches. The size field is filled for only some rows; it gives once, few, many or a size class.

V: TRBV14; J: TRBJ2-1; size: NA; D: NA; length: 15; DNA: TGTGCCAGCAGCCCAGCCGACGGGAACACCCGACTACAGTTCTTC; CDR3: CASSPADGNTRLQFF
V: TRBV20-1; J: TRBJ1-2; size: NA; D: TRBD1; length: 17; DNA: TGCAGTGCTAGAGACATCTATGGGGACAGCTATAACTATGGCTACACCTTC; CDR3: CSARDIYGDSYNYGYTF
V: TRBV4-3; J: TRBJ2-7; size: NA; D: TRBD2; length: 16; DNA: TGCGCCAGCAGCCTTGTAGCGGGAGAACCTACCTACGAGCAGTACTTC; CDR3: CASSLVAGEPTYEQYF
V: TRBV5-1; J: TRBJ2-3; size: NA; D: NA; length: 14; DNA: TGCGCCAGCAGCTTGTACTCGCGGGGAGATACGCAGTATTTT; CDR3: CASSLYSRGDTQYF
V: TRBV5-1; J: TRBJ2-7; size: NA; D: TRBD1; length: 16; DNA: TGCGCCAGCAGCTCTGGGACCGGGACAGGGAGGTACGAGCAGTACTTC; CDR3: CASSSGTGTGRYEQYF
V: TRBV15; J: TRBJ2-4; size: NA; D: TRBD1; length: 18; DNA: TGTGCCACCTCCCCGGGACAGGGGGCTTCGGCAGCCAAAAACATTCAGTACTTC; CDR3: CATSPGQGASAAKNIQYF
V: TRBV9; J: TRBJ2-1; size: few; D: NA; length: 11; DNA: TGTGCCAGCAGCGATGGGACTGGGCAGTTCTTC; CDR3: CASSDGTGQFF
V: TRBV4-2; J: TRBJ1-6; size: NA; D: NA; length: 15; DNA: TGTGCCAGCAGCCAAGAGTATAAGGGGACCTCACCCCTCCACTTT; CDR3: CASSQEYKGTSPLHF
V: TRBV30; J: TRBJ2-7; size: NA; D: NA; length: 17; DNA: TGTGTCTGGAGAGGAACAGAACCAGAAGTCCACTCCTACGAGCAGTACTTC; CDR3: CVWRGTEPEVHSYEQYF
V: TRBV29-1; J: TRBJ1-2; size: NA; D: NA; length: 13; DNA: TGCAGCGGTGGTGAGGTCCCCATCTATGGCTACACCTTC; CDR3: CSGGEVPIYGYTF
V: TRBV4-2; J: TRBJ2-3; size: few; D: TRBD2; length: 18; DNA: TGTGCCAGCAGCCAAGATCCGTGGGCGGGAGGCCTCACAGATACGCAGTATTTT; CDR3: CASSQDPWAGGLTDTQYF
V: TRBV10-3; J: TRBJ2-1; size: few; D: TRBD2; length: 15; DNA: TGTGCCATCAGTCTGCCTAGCGGGAGTGGTCATGAGCAGTTCTTC; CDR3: CAISLPSGSGHEQFF
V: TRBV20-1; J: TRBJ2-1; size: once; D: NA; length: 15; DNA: TGCAGTGCTAACCACCCTCGAGACACAGACAATGAGCAGTTCTTC; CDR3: CSANHPRDTDNEQFF
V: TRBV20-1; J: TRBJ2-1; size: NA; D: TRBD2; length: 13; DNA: TGCAGTGCCGTAGCGGGGGGAGTCAATGAGCAGTTCTTC; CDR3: CSAVAGGVNEQFF
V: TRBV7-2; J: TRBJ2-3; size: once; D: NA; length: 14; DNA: TGTGCCAGCAGCCCACCGACAGTAACAGATACGCAGTATTTT; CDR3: CASSPPTVTDTQYF
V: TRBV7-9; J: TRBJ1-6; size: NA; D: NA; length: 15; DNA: TGTGCCAGCAGCTTCCTCGAAAACTATAATTCACCCCTCCACTTT; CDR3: CASSFLENYNSPLHF
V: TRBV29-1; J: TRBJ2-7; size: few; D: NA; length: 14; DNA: TGCAGCATCACGACAGGAGGCCCCATAAGCGAGCAGTACTTC; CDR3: CSITTGGPISEQYF
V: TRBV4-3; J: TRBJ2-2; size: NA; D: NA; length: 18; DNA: TGCGCCAGCAGCCAAGGGCCCGGGGACGGGGATGGAACCGGGGAGCTGTTTTTT; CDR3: CASSQGPGDGDGTGELFF
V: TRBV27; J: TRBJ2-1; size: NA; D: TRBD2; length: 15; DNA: TGTGCCAGCAAAGGGACTAGCGGGATAAGCGGTGAGCAGTTCTTC; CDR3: CASKGTSGISGEQFF
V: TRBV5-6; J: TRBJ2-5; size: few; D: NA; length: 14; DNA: TGTGCCAGCAGCTTGTCCAGCGTTCGGGAGACCCAGTACTTC; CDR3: CASSLSSVRETQYF
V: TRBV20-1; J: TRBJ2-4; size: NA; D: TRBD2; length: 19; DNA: TGCAGTGCCTGGGACGGGACTAGCGGGAGACCACTAGCCAAAAACATTCAGTACTTC; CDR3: CSAWDGTSGRPLAKNIQYF
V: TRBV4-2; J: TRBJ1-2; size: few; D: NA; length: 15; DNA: TGTGCCAGCAGCGCACCCGGCGGGACAACGGATGGCTACACCTTC; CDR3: CASSAPGGTTDGYTF
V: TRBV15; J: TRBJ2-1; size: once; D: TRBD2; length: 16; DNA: TGTGCCACCAGCAGAGACCTTTTTGCGGGGGGGCATGAGCAGTTCTTC; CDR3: CATSRDLFAGGHEQFF
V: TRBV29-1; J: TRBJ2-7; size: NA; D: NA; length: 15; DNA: TGCAGCGTTGATGACGTTGGGGGGGCCCCCTACGAGCAGTACTTC; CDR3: CSVDDVGGAPYEQYF
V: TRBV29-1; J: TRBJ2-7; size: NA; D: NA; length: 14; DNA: TGCAGCGTCTCTAAATCTACCGGGGCCTACGAGCAGTACTTC; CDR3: CSVSKSTGAYEQYF
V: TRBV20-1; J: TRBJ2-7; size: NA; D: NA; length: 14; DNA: TGCAGTGCAGCCCGGCGGGACAGTAAATACGAGCAGTACTTC; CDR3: CSAARRDSKYEQYF
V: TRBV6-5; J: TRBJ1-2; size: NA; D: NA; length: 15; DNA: TGTGCCAGCAGTTATGGGGGGGCGAGTAGATATGGCTACACCTTC; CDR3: CASSYGGASRYGYTF
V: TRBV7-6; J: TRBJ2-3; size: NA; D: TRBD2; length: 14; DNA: TGTGCCAGCAGGCGGGAGGGCCTTTCAGATACGCAGTATTTT; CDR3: CASRREGLSDTQYF
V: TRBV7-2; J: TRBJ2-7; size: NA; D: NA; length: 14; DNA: TGTGCCAGCAGCCCGACAAGAGACTCCTACGAGCAGTACTTC; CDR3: CASSPTRDSYEQYF
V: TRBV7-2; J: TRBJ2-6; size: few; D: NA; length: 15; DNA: TGTGCCAGCAGCCAAAGGAGCCCTGGGGCCAACGTCCTGACTTTC; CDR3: CASSQRSPGANVLTF
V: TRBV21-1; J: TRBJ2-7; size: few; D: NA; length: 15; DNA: TGTGCCAGCCTCCCCCTTCGGACGGAACTTTACGAGCAGTACTTC; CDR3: CASLPLRTELYEQYF
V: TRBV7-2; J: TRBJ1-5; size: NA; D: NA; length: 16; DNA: TGTGCCAGCAGCTTATTTGGGGCTGGCAGCAATCAGCCCCAGCATTTT; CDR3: CASSLFGAGSNQPQHF
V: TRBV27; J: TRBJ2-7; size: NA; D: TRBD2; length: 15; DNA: TGTGCCAGCAGAACTAGCGGGGTCTCCTACAATGAGCAGTACTTC; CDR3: CASRTSGVSYNEQYF
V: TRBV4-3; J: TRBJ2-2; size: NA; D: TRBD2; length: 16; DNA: TGCGCCAGCAGCGAACAACTAGCGGCGAACACCGGGGAGCTGTTTTTT; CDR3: CASSEQLAANTGELFF
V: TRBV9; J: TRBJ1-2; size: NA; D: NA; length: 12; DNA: TGTGCCAGCAGCGTAGACACCTATGGCTACACCTTC; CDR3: CASSVDTYGYTF
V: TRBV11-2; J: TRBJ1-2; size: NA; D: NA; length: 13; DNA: TGTGCCAGCAGCTTAGGTCCCAACTATGACTACACCTTC; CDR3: CASSLGPNYDYTF
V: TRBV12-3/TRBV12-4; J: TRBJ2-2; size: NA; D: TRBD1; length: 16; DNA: TGTGCCAGCAGTTCCTGGGGACAGGGGGCGGTCGGGGAGCTGTTTTTT; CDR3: CASSSWGQGAVGELFF
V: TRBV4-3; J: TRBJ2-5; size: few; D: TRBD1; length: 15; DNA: TGCGCCAGCAGCCAAGACCCCAGGGGGCAAGAGACCCAGTACTTC; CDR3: CASSQDPRGQETQYF
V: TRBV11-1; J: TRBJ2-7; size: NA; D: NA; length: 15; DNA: TGTGCCAGCAGCTTACCCGGGAAACCCTACGGCGAGCAGTACTTC; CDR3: CASSLPGKPYGEQYF
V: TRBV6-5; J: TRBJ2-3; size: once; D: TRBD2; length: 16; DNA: TGTGCCAGCAGTTACTCGAGCGGGAGGGCCTTAGCTACGCAGTATTTT; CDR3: CASSYSSGRALATQYF
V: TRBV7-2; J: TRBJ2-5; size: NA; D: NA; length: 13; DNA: TGTGCCAGCAGATCTGCCTTCCAAGAGACCCAGTACTTC; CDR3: CASRSAFQETQYF
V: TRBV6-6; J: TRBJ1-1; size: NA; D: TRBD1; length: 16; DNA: TGTGCCAGCAGTTACCCAAAGACAGGGTGGGTCACTGAAGCTTTCTTT; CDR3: CASSYPKTGWVTEAFF
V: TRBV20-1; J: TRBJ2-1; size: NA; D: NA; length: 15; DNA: TGCAGTGCTAGAGGTTTTTTTGGGGGGGCAAATGAGCAGTTCTTC; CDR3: CSARGFFGGANEQFF
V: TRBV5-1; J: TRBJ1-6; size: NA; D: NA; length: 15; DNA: TGCGCCAGCAGCTTGCGAGAGGGATTTTATTCACCCCTCCACTTT; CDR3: CASSLREGFYSPLHF
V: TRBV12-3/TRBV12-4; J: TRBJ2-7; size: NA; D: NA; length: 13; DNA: TGTGCCAGCAGTAGGGCGGCTTCCTACGAGCAGTACTTC; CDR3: CASSRAASYEQYF
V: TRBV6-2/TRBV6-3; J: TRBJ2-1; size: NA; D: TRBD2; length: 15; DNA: TGTGCCAGCAGTCCCTTTGACGGGAGGTACAATGAGCAGTTCTTC; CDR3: CASSPFDGRYNEQFF
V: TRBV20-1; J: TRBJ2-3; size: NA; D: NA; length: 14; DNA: TGCAGTGCCGGGGGAACCCACCCCACAGATACGCAGTATTTT; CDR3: CSAGGTHPTDTQYF
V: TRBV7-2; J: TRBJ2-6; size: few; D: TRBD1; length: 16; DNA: TGTGCCAGCAGCTTAAACAGGGGCTCTGGGGCCAACGTCCTGACTTTC; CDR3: CASSLNRGSGANVLTF
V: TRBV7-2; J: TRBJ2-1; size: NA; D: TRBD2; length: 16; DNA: TGTGCCAGCAGCCGAAGTAGGACTAGCGGGAGTGTTGAGCAGTTCTTC; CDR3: CASSRSRTSGSVEQFF